This TCR beta chain was captured by sequencing in a study of blood T cell repertoires in COVID-19. About the study: In each case, the material was cDNA or gDNA derived from T cells, B-cell-depleted T cells, or PBMCs.

Original analysis: Nucleated cell number was recorded as an estimate derived from reference gene primer amplification. Generated by immunoSEQ multiplex PCR, the TCRdb table keeps only in-frame clones and is missing some. V and J calls and clone size are given by that table; D and trimming were obtained from the DNA. The sample has 160,000 or so clones, about 80% seen once; the top ten hold roughly 13%. Germline CDR1 is SNHLY and CDR2 is FYNNEI. This CDR3 region has 14 residues. The ends were cut back, 5 bases at V and 5 bases at J, with 15 bases in the middle. Specimen: peripheral blood. This chain connects TRBV2 to TRBJ2-5; perhaps TRBD2 as D (6 bases). This receptor was taken from a man aged 65 to 85 who had recovered from COVID-19. The DNA of the CDR3 is TGTGCCAGCAGTTCGGTCCCCCGGGGGGAGACCCAGTACTTC. Encoded protein: CASSSVPRGETQYF.